This T cell receptor (beta chain) is drawn from a study of shared clonotypes between healthy human individuals. As to this clone: Antigen: not known.

Evenly divided among several immunoSEQ plates was the genomic DNA of each subset. It was 200 to 250 ng DNA, 30,000 or so T cell genomes, that sorted-subset replicate PCRs used. The assay was immunoSEQ multiplex PCR, and TCRdb's table has in-frame clones only and misses some. The sample lists approximately 530,000 clones, around 95% occurring once. V lost 4 bases and J lost 8; bases outside the gene matches: 2. The CDR3 consists of 12 residues. The germline V gene encodes CDR1 SGHRS and CDR2 YFSETQ. Study outcomes and limitations: It was observed that 5% to 6% of naive CD4 clonotypes were shared across several donors.

CD45RA+ naive and CD45RA-negative memory subsets were separated from CD4+ cells. The V and J genes are TRBV5-1 and TRBJ2-1; 8 bases map to TRBD2. The sequence was obtained from a woman aged 25 to 39 in good health. The sequencing input was naive CD4+ T cells sorted from blood. Specified subset: CD45RA+ positively selected. DNA for the CDR3: TGCGCCAGCAGCGACGGGGGGGATGAGCAGTTCTTC. It is translated as CASSDGGDEQFF.